The rows below give T cell receptor beta chains drawn from one sample of a study of control samples from healthy donors and cancer patients. Only in-frame clones appear in the TCRdb table, and some are missing; sequencing was by immunoSEQ multiplex PCR. The sample carries about 34,000 clones, about 86% recorded once. Sequencing was done on a sample of PBMCs. The origin of the receptors is a woman aged 40 to 50 with lung cancer. Each CDR3 is given with its conserved first and last residue. D genes are given only for firm matches. Expanded clones get a size class; other rows say once, few or many, or leave the size out.

few	TRBD2	TRBV11-3	TRBJ2-1	CASSPARASGSGKFF	TGTGCCAGCAGCCCCGCGCGGGCTAGCGGAAGTGGGAAGTTCTTC
few	TRBD1	TRBV2	TRBJ2-7	CASALDRASYEQYF	TGTGCCAGCGCACTGGACAGGGCGTCTTACGAGCAGTACTTC
-	TRBD1	TRBV9	TRBJ2-7	CASSVAGTGNHEQYF	TGTGCCAGCAGCGTCGCCGGGACAGGGAACCACGAGCAGTACTTC
-	-	TRBV27	TRBJ1-5	CASSFRAFQPQHF	TGTGCCAGCAGTTTTAGGGCTTTCCAACCCCAGCATTTT
once	-	TRBV25-1	TRBJ1-2	CASSELGGFYGYTF	TGTGCCAGCAGTGAATTGGGGGGGTTCTATGGCTACACCTTC
-	-	TRBV5-1	TRBJ1-1	CASSQLGGMAEAFF	TGCGCCAGCAGCCAACTTGGGGGGATGGCTGAAGCTTTCTTT
-	-	TRBV5-6	TRBJ2-7	CASSLVTESSYEQYF	TGTGCCAGCAGCTTGGTGACAGAGAGCTCCTACGAGCAGTACTTC
-	-	TRBV9	TRBJ1-1	CASSVGASQGTEAFF	TGTGCCAGCAGCGTAGGGGCGTCTCAGGGCACTGAAGCTTTCTTT
-	TRBD2	TRBV5-4	TRBJ2-4	CASSTSGGASIQYF	TGTGCCAGCAGCACTAGCGGGGGGGCCAGTATTCAGTACTTC
-	-	TRBV19	TRBJ1-2	CASSTGGQNYGYTF	TGTGCCAGTAGTACCGGGGGACAAAACTATGGCTACACCTTC
-	-	TRBV7-8	TRBJ1-4	CASGGRADEKLFF	TGTGCCAGCGGGGGCCGGGCCGATGAAAAACTGTTTTTT
-	-	TRBV11-3	TRBJ1-1	CASSLDTDTEAFF	TGTGCCAGCAGCTTAGACACGGACACTGAAGCTTTCTTT
-	-	TRBV9	TRBJ2-1	CASSRSGITYNEQFF	TGTGCCAGCAGCCGAAGCGGCATCACCTACAATGAGCAGTTCTTC
-	-	TRBV5-4	TRBJ2-5	CASTEDGQETQYF	TGTGCCAGCACCGAGGACGGCCAAGAGACCCAGTACTTC
-	-	TRBV5-5	TRBJ2-2	CASSFYHTELFF	TGTGCCAGCAGCTTCTACCACACGGAGCTGTTTTTT
-	-	TRBV20-1	TRBJ1-1	CSAGGHQDSAFF	TGCAGTGCTGGTGGACATCAAGATTCAGCTTTCTTT
-	-	TRBV5-6	TRBJ2-4	CASSPTGIGVQYF	TGTGCCAGCAGCCCGACAGGTATAGGGGTTCAGTACTTC
once	TRBD2	TRBV28	TRBJ2-3	CASTFSLAGYTDTQYF	TGTGCCAGCACCTTTTCTCTAGCGGGATACACAGATACGCAGTATTTT
-	-	TRBV4-3	TRBJ1-3	CASSQEPGPSSGNTIYF	TGCGCCAGCAGCCAAGAGCCCGGACCTAGCTCTGGAAACACCATATATTTT
-	-	TRBV14	TRBJ1-2	CASSPFRGAGYGYTF	TGTGCCAGCAGCCCCTTCAGAGGGGCAGGCTATGGCTACACCTTC
-	-	TRBV9	TRBJ2-2	CASGGPGNTGELFF	TGTGCCAGCGGGGGGCCGGGGAACACCGGGGAGCTGTTTTTT
-	-	TRBV5-8	TRBJ1-2	CASSSLQDTF	TGTGCCAGCAGTTCCCTACAAGACACCTTC
-	-	TRBV9	TRBJ1-2	CATTRHPSSTYGYTF	TGTGCCACTACGCGCCACCCTTCCAGCACCTATGGCTACACCTTC
once	-	TRBV28	TRBJ1-1	CASSPRGGSTEAFF	TGTGCCAGCAGTCCCCGAGGGGGGTCCACTGAAGCTTTCTTT
few	-	TRBV28	TRBJ1-6	CASISGVLLYNSPLHF	TGTGCCAGCATTAGTGGGGTCCTTCTATATAATTCACCCCTCCACTTT
-	-	TRBV27	TRBJ1-3	CASSSNWGNTIYF	TGTGCCAGCAGTTCCAATTGGGGAAACACCATATATTTT
-	-	TRBV25-1	TRBJ1-1	CASSLEANTEAFF	TGTGCCAGCAGTCTCGAAGCGAACACTGAAGCTTTCTTT
-	-	TRBV7-3	TRBJ2-5	CASSSGVQETQYF	TGTGCCAGCAGCTCGGGGGTGCAAGAGACCCAGTACTTC
once	TRBD2	TRBV14	TRBJ2-1	CASSQVAGGRNEQFF	TGTGCCAGCAGCCAAGTTGCGGGGGGGCGGAATGAGCAGTTCTTC
-	TRBD1	TRBV5-6	TRBJ1-2	CASSRAQGSHGYTF	TGTGCCAGCAGCCGGGCACAGGGGAGCCATGGCTACACCTTC
-	-	TRBV25-1	TRBJ1-2	CASTRGEANGYTF	TGTGCCAGCACGAGAGGGGAGGCTAATGGCTACACCTTC
-	-	TRBV29-1	TRBJ1-2	CSVQITGGGDGYTF	TGCAGCGTTCAAATAACCGGGGGGGGCGATGGCTACACCTTC
-	TRBD1	TRBV7-9	TRBJ1-2	CASSFDRGGYTF	TGTGCCAGCAGCTTTGACAGGGGTGGCTACACCTTC
-	-	TRBV21-1	TRBJ2-3	CASSKSRCTDTQYF	TGTGCCAGCAGCAAGTCACGGTGCACAGATACGCAGTATTTT